The clone carrying this TCR beta chain was counted once. The data stem from a study of OX40 agonist ivuxolimab in advanced cancers. Sequenced by immunoSEQ multiplex PCR; TCRdb stores in-frame clones only, minus some. The data show roughly 58,000 clones, just under 85% seen once. V gave up 3 bases and J gave up 7 bases, with 7 bases separating them. Germline CDR1 and CDR2: SEHNR and FQNEAQ (reference sequence). CDR3 length equals 13 residues. This TCR derives from an adult with an advanced solid tumor such as melanoma, head and neck, liver or kidney cancer. J is TRBJ1-6 and V is TRBV7-9; D unclear. Specimen: CD4+ or CD8+ T cells sorted from blood, collected in a trial of the OX40 agonist ivuxolimab. The CDR3 sequence: CASSFERNSPLHF. The CDR3 DNA is TGTGCCAGCAGCTTCGAGAGAAATTCACCCCTCCACTTT.